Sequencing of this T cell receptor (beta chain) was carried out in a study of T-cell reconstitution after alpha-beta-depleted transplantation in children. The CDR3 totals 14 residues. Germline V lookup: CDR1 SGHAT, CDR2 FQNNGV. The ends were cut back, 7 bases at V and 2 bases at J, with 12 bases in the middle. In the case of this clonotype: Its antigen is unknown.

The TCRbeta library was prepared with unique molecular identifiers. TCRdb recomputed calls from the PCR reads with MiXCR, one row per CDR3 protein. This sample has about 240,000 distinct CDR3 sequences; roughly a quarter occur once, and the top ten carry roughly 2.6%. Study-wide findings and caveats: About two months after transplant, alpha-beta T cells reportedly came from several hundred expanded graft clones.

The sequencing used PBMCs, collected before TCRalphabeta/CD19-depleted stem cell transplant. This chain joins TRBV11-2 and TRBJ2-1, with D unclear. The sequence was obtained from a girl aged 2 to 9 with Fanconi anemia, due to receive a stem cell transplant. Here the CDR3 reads CASTQLDPYNEQFF. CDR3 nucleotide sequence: TGTGCCAGCACCCAGCTAGACCCCTACAATGAGCAGTTCTTC.